This is a list of T cell receptor beta chains from one sample in a study of cytomegalovirus exposure and HLA in healthy donors. Clones were read by immunoSEQ multiplex PCR, and TCRdb kept only the in-frame ones, dropping some. Here the sample spans about 200,000 clones, roughly 73% being singletons. Sequenced sample: PBMCs. Every receptor here comes from a woman in her 30s in good health and CMV-seronegative. Each CDR3 is given with its conserved first and last residue. A D gene is named only where the DNA matches it firmly. Some rows mark clone size as missing; the rest say once, few, many or name a class of expanded clone.

-,TRBV5-6,18,TRBJ2-3,-,TGTGCCAGCAGCTTGACCACAGGTTCCCTGCTCTTCACAGATACGCAGTATTTT,CASSLTTGSLLFTDTQYF
-,TRBV2,15,TRBJ1-2,few,TGTGCCAGCAGTGACGACACCTGGACTAACTATGGCTACACCTTC,CASSDDTWTNYGYTF
-,TRBV7-9,15,TRBJ2-5,-,TGTGCCAGCAGCTTAGTCCGGGGGTACCAAGAGACCCAGTACTTC,CASSLVRGYQETQYF
TRBD2,TRBV27,18,TRBJ2-3,-,TGTGCCAGCAGTTTAGTCCTAGCGGGAGGGCCTCGTACAGATACGCAGTATTTT,CASSLVLAGGPRTDTQYF
TRBD2,TRBV7-9,14,TRBJ2-7,once,TGTGCCAGCAGCTTAGTGACTAGCCCCTACGAGCAGTACTTC,CASSLVTSPYEQYF
-,TRBV7-2,15,TRBJ2-1,-,TGTGCCAGCAGTAAACAGGCGAGCTCCTACAATGAGCAGTTCTTC,CASSKQASSYNEQFF
-,TRBV10-3,15,TRBJ2-3,-,TGTGCCATCAGTGAGGGCCGCCGAACCACAGATACGCAGTATTTT,CAISEGRRTTDTQYF
-,TRBV11-3,13,TRBJ1-3,few,TGTGCCAGCTCAGGAACCTCTGGAAACACCATATATTTT,CASSGTSGNTIYF
-,TRBV7-9,11,TRBJ1-1,-,TGTGCCAGCAGCGTGGGCCCTGAAGCTTTCTTT,CASSVGPEAFF
-,TRBV7-2,15,TRBJ2-7,-,TGTGCCAGCAGCTTAGGGCCGGGAAAGGGCCACGAGCAGTACTTC,CASSLGPGKGHEQYF
TRBD1,TRBV11-2,14,TRBJ1-4,-,TGTGCCAGCAGCTTAGAGGGACAGCTTGAAAAACTGTTTTTT,CASSLEGQLEKLFF
TRBD1,TRBV5-5,14,TRBJ1-2,-,TGTGCCAGCAGCTTGGGACAGGGGATCTATGGCTACACCTTC,CASSLGQGIYGYTF
TRBD1,TRBV27,17,TRBJ2-6,-,TGTGCCAGCAGATTCGGGACAGTCCACTCTGGGGCCAACGTCCTGACTTTC,CASRFGTVHSGANVLTF
-,TRBV4-1,16,TRBJ1-1,-,TGCGCCAGCAGCCAAGAAGGCGGCAGGGCGAACACTGAAGCTTTCTTT,CASSQEGGRANTEAFF
TRBD1,TRBV15,16,TRBJ1-4,-,TGTGCCACCAGCAGAGATCCACCAGGGGGTAGTGAAAAACTGTTTTTT,CATSRDPPGGSEKLFF
-,TRBV27,15,TRBJ2-7,-,TGTGCCAGCAGTTCCCTCGGACAGTCTACCTACGAGCAGTACTTC,CASSSLGQSTYEQYF
TRBD2,TRBV4-1,18,TRBJ2-5,-,TGCGCCAGCAGCCCGCAGCTAGCGGCGAACCGAATCAAAGAGACCCAGTACTTC,CASSPQLAANRIKETQYF
-,TRBV5-6,17,TRBJ2-4,-,TGTGCCAGCAGCTTGGCCGGACAGCACAGAGCCAAAAACATTCAGTACTTC,CASSLAGQHRAKNIQYF
TRBD1,TRBV2,13,TRBJ2-3,few,TGTGCCAGCCGGGACAGTGGGGTAGATACGCAGTATTTT,CASRDSGVDTQYF
TRBD2,TRBV7-3,16,TRBJ2-7,few,TGTGCCAGCAGCCCGGGAAGGGCTAGCGGGTCCTACGAGCAGTACTTC,CASSPGRASGSYEQYF
-,TRBV19,11,TRBJ1-6,-,TGTGCCAGTAGTCACAGCTACTCCCTCCACTTT,CASSHSYSLHF
TRBD2,TRBV6-4,18,TRBJ2-1,-,TGTGCCAGCAGTGTCGGGACTAGCGGGGGAAGCTCCTACAATGAGCAGTTCTTC,CASSVGTSGGSSYNEQFF
-,TRBV6-1,15,TRBJ1-5,-,TGTGCCAGCAGCAAAGTGACAGGATCCAATCAGCCCCAGCATTTT,CASSKVTGSNQPQHF
-,TRBV5-1,15,TRBJ2-3,-,TGCGCCAGCAGCAAGGACTCGCCGGGCACAGATACGCAGTATTTT,CASSKDSPGTDTQYF
TRBD1,TRBV18,15,TRBJ1-5,-,TGTGCCAGCTCACCACAGGGGGCTGGCAATCAGCCCCAGCATTTT,CASSPQGAGNQPQHF
-,TRBV4-2,15,TRBJ1-1,-,TGTGCCAGCAGCCAAAAAGCTCACTCGGGCACTGAAGCTTTCTTT,CASSQKAHSGTEAFF
-,TRBV4-2,18,TRBJ2-2,-,TGTGCCAGCAGCCAGACTGGGACGGGGGTTCCGAACACCGGGGAGCTGTTTTTT,CASSQTGTGVPNTGELFF
TRBD2,TRBV2,13,TRBJ2-1,-,TGTGCCGGAGCAAGCGGGAGGCTCAATGAGCAGTTCTTC,CAGASGRLNEQFF
-,TRBV5-1,13,TRBJ1-1,-,TGCGCCAGCAGGTCCGCCGGGAACACTGAAGCTTTCTTT,CASRSAGNTEAFF
TRBD2,TRBV28,17,TRBJ2-1,-,TGTGCCAGCGGGACTAGCGGGGGGCCGAGCTCCTACAATGAGCAGTTCTTC,CASGTSGGPSSYNEQFF
-,TRBV4-1,18,TRBJ1-5,few,TGCGCCAGCAGCCAAGAAGGGCTGGACAGCTATAGCAATCAGCCCCAGCATTTT,CASSQEGLDSYSNQPQHF
-,TRBV7-9,14,TRBJ2-1,-,TGTGCCAGCAGCTCAAGGTCGGGTCTCAATGAGCAGTTCTTC,CASSSRSGLNEQFF
TRBD2,TRBV19,15,TRBJ2-7,-,TGTGCCAGTAGTTGGGGGACTAGCGCAAACTACGAGCAGTACTTC,CASSWGTSANYEQYF
-,TRBV5-8,13,TRBJ2-7,-,TGTGCCAGCAGCTTGAACAGCCCCTACGAGCAGTACTTC,CASSLNSPYEQYF
-,TRBV11-2,13,TRBJ2-1,once,TGTGCCAGCAGCTTAGGGCAGAACAATGAGCAGTTCTTC,CASSLGQNNEQFF
-,TRBV11-2,15,TRBJ2-3,-,TGTGCCAGCAGCTTGGAGCGGCCAAGCACAGATACGCAGTATTTT,CASSLERPSTDTQYF
TRBD1,TRBV4-1,19,TRBJ1-2,-,TGCGCCAGCAGCCAAGAAGGAGTTCGACAGGGGGCAGTGAACTATGGCTACACCTTC,CASSQEGVRQGAVNYGYTF
TRBD1,TRBV27,12,TRBJ1-2,once,TGTGCCAGTGGGACAGGGAGGACCGGCTACACCTTC,CASGTGRTGYTF
-,TRBV4-1,12,TRBJ2-7,-,TGCGCCAGCAGCCCCCAGGGAATCGGTCGGTACTTC,CASSPQGIGRYF
-,TRBV27,14,TRBJ1-1,-,TGTGCCAGCACCACACGGGGGGCGAACACTGAAGCTTTCTTT,CASTTRGANTEAFF
-,TRBV4-1,15,TRBJ1-4,-,TGCGCCAGCAGCCAAGTCCCGGGGGAGAATGAAAAACTGTTTTTT,CASSQVPGENEKLFF
TRBD1,TRBV27,15,TRBJ2-7,-,TGTGCCAGCAGTCCACTGGGACAGGGAGGCTACGAGCAGTACTTC,CASSPLGQGGYEQYF
TRBD1,TRBV25-1,15,TRBJ2-7,few,TGTGCCAGCAGTGGATCGACAGGGAGTAACCACGAGCAGTACTTC,CASSGSTGSNHEQYF
TRBD2,TRBV11-3,14,TRBJ2-3,-,TGTGCCAGCAGCCCGGGAGGACAACGAGATACGCAGTATTTT,CASSPGGQRDTQYF
-,TRBV9,15,TRBJ2-2,-,TGTGCCAGCAGCGTAGAGGTACAGCCCACCGGGGAGCTGTTTTTT,CASSVEVQPTGELFF
TRBD1,TRBV5-1,15,TRBJ1-2,-,TGCGCCAGCAGCTTGGTAGCCGGACAGGGATTTGGCTACACCTTC,CASSLVAGQGFGYTF
-,TRBV19,13,TRBJ1-2,-,TGTGCCAGTGCATGGAGAGGGCCCTATGGCTACACCTTC,CASAWRGPYGYTF
-,TRBV7-9,14,TRBJ1-3,few,TGTGCCAGCAGCTTAGAGAGCTCTGGAAACACCATATATTTT,CASSLESSGNTIYF
-,TRBV5-1,16,TRBJ2-1,-,TGCGCCAGCAGCTCCCTCCTGCAGGGTCCCTACAATGAGCAGTTCTTC,CASSSLLQGPYNEQFF
TRBD2,TRBV7-2,15,TRBJ2-5,-,TGTGCCAGCAGCCTCGACCTAGCGGTTCAAGAGACCCAGTACTTC,CASSLDLAVQETQYF
-,TRBV5-8,13,TRBJ1-4,-,TGTGCCAGCTGCCCAGCAACTAATGAAAAACTGTTTTTT,CASCPATNEKLFF
TRBD2,TRBV7-9,18,TRBJ2-1,-,TGTGCCAGCAGCCCCCGACGGTGGCGGGAGGGGTCCTACAATGAGCAGTTCTTC,CASSPRRWREGSYNEQFF